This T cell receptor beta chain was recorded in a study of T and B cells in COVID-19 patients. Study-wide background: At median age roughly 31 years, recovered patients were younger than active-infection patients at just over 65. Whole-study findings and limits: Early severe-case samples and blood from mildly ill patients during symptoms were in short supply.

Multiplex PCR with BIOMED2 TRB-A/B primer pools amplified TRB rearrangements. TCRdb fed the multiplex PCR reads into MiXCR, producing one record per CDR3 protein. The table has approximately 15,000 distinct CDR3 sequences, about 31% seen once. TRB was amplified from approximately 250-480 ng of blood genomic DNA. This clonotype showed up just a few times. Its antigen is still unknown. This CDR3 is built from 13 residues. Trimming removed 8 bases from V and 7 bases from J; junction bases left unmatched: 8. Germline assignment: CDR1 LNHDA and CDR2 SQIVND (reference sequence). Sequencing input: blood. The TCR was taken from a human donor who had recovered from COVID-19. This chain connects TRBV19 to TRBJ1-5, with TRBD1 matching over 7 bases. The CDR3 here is CASRITGVQPQHF. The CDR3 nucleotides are TGTGCCAGTCGAATCACAGGGGTGCAGCCCCAGCATTTT.